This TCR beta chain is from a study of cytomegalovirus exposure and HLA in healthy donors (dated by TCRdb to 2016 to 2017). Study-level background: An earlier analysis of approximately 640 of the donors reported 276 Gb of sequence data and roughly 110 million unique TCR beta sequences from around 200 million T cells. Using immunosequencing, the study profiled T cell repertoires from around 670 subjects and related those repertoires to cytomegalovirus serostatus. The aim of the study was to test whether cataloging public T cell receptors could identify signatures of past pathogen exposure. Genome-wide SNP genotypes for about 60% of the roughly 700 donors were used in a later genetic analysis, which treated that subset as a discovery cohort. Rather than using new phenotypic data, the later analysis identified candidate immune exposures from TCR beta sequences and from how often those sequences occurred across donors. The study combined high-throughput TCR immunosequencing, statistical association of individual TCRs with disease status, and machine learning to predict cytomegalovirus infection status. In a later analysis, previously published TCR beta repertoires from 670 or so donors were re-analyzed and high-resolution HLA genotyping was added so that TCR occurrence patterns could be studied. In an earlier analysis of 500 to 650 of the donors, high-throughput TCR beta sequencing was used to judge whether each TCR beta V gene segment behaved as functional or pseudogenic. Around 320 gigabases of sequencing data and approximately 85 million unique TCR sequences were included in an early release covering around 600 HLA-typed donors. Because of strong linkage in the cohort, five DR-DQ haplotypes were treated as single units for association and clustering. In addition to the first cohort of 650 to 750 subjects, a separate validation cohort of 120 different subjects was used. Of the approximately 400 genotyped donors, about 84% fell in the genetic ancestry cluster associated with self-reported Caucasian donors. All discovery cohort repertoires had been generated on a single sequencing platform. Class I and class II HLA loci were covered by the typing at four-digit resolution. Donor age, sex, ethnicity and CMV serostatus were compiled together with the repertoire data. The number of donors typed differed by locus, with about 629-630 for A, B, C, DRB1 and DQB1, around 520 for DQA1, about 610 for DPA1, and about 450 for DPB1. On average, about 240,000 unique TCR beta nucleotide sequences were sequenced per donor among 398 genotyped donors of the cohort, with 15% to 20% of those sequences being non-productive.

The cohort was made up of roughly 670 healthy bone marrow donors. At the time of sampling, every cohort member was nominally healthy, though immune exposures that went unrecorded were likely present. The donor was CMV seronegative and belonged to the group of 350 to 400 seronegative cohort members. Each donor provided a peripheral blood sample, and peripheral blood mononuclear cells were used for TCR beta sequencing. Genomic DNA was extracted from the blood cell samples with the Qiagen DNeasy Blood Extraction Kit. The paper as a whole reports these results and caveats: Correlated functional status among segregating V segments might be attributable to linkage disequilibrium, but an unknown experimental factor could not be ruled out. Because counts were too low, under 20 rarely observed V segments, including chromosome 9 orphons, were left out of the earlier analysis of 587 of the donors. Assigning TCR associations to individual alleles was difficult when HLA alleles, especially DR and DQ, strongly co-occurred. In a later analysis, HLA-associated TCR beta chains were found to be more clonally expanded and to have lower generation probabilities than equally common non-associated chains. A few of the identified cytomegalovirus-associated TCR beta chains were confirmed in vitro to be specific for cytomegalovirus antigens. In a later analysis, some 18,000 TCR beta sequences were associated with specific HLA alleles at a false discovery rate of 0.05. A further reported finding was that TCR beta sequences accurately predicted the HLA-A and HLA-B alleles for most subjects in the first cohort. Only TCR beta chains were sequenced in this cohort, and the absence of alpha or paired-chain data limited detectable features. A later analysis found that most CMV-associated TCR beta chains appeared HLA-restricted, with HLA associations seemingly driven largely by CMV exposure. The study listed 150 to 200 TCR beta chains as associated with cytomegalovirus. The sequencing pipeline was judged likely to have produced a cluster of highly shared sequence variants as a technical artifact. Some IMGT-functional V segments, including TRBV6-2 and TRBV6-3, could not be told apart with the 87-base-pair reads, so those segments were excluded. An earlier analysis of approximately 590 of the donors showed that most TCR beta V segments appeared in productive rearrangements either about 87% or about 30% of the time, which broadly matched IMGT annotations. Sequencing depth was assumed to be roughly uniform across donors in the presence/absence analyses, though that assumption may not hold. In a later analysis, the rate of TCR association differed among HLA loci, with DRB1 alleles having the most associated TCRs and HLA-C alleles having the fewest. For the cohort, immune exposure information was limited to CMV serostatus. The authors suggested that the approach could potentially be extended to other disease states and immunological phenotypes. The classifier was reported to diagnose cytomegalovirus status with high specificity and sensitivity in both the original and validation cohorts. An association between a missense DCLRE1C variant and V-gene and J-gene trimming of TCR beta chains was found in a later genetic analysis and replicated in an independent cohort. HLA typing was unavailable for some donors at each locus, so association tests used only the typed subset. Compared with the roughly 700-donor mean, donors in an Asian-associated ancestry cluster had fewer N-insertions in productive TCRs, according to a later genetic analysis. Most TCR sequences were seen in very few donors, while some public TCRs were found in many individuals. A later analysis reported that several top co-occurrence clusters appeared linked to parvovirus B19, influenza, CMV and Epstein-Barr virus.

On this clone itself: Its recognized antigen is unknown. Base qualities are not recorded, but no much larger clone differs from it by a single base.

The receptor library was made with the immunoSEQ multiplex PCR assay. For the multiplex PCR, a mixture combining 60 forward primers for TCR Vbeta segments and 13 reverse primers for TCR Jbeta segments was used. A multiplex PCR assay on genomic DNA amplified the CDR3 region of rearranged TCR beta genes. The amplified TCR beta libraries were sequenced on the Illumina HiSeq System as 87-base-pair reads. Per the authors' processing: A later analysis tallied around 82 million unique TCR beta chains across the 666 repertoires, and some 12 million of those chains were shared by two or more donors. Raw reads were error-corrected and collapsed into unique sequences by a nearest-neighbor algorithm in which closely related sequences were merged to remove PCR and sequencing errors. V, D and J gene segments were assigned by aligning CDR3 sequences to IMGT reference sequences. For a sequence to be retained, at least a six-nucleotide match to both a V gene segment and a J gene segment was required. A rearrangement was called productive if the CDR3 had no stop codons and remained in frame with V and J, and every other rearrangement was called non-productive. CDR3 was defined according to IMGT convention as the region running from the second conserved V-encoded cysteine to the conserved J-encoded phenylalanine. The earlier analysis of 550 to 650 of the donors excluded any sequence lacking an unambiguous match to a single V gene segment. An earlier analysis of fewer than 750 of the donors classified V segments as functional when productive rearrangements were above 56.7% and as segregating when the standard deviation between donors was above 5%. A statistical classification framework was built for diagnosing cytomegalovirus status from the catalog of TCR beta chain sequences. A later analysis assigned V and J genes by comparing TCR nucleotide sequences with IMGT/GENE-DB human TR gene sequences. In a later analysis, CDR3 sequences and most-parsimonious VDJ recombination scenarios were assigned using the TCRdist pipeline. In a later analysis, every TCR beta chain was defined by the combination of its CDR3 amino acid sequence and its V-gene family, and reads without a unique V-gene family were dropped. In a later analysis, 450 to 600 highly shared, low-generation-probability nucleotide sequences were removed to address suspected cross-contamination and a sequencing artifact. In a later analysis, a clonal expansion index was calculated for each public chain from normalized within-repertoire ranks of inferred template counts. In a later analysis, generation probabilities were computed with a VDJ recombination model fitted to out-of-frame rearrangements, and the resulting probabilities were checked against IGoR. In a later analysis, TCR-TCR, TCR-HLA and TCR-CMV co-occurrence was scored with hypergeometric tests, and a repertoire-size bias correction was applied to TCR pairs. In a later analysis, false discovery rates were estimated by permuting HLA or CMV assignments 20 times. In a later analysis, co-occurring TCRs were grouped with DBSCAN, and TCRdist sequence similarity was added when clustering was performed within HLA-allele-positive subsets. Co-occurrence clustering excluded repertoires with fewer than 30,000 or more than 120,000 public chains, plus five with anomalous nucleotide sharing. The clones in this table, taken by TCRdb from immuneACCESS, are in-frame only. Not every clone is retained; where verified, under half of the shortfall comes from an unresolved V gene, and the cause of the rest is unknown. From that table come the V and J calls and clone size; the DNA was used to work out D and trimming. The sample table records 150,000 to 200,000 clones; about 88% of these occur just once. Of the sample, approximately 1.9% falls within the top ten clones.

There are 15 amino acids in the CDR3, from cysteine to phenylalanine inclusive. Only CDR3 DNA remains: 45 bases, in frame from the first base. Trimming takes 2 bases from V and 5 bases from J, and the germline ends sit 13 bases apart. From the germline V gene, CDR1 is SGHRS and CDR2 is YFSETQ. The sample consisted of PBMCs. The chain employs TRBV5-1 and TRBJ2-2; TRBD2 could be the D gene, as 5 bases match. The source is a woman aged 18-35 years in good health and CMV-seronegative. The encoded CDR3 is CASSFTRRVTGELFF. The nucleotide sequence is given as TGCGCCAGCAGCTTTACCAGGCGGGTAACCGGGGAGCTGTTTTTT.